The 28 T cell receptor beta chains reported below all come from one sample, sequenced in a study of blood T cell repertoires in COVID-19. Data came from immunoSEQ multiplex PCR; TCRdb stores just in-frame clones and leaves some out. The sample shows about 260,000 clones, around 84% of them seen only once. The sample taken for sequencing was peripheral blood. The receptors originated from a woman in her sixties or seventies with COVID-19, enrolled during active disease.

This clone was picked up a small number of times. The V gene is TRBV7-2, the J gene TRBJ1-2, with a possible D match to TRBD1 (6 bases). This CDR3 comprises 13 residues. Trimming removed 5 bases from V and 8 bases from J, with 15 bases in between. Germline-derived CDR1 and CDR2 are SGHTA and FQGNSA. The CDR3 loop is CASSLTGLYGYTF. CDR3 in DNA: TGTGCCAGCAGCCTTACAGGGCTTTACGGCTACACCTTC. Together with reference TRBV7-2 and TRBJ1-2, the CDR3 gives the full variable domain: GAGVSQSPSNKVTEKGKDVELRCDPISGHTALYWYRQSLGQGLEFLIYFQGNSAPDKSGLPSDRFSAERTGGSVSTLTIQRTQQEDSAVYLCASSLTGLYGYTFGSGTRLTVV.

This rearrangement joins TRBV19 to TRBJ2-3; D is possibly TRBD1 (6 bases). This CDR3 is built from 16 residues. Germline CDR1 and CDR2: LNHDA and SQIVND (reference sequence). V lost 5 bases and J 1 base, leaving 16 bases between the germline ends. CDR3 DNA: TGTGCCAGTAGTGCAGACAGGACATTGGGCACAGATACGCAGTATTTT. This gives the protein CASSADRTLGTDTQYF. Using reference TRBV19 and TRBJ2-3 for the parts outside the CDR3, the full variable domain is DGGITQSPKYLFRKEGQNVTLSCEQNLNHDAMYWYRQDPGQGLRLIYYSQIVNDFQKGDIAEGYSVSREKKESFPLTVTSAQKNPTAFYLCASSADRTLGTDTQYFGPGTRLTVL.

This chain connects TRBV6-6 to TRBJ2-7; 9 nucleotides agree with TRBD2. Germline V lookup: CDR1 MNHNY, CDR2 SVGAGI (reference sequence). The trim removed 6 bases at V and 4 bases at J, leaving 7 bases unmatched. The CDR3 sequence is 14 residues long. For the CDR3, the DNA is TGTGCCAGCAGGCCGACTCTAGCGGGATACGAGCAGTACTTC. Translated, it gives CASRPTLAGYEQYF.

This rearrangement joins TRBV29-1 to TRBJ1-4; D call uncertain. Germline loops: CDR1 SQVTM, CDR2 ANQGSEA. With 7 bases removed from V and 0 bases from J, the gap between germline ends came to 12 bases. The CDR3 contains 14 residues. The CDR3 here is CSAGPGATNEKLFF. The CDR3 coding sequence is TGCAGCGCAGGACCCGGGGCAACTAATGAAAAACTGTTTTTT. Variable domain in full (rest from reference TRBV29-1 and TRBJ1-4): SAVISQKPSRDICQRGTSLTIQCQVDSQVTMMFWYRQQPGQSLTLIATANQGSEATYESGFVIDKFPISRPNLTFSTLTVSNMSPEDSSIYLCSAGPGATNEKLFFGSGTQLSVL.

In DNA, the CDR3 is TGTGCCAGCGGAGTTTCAGGGGCGGTGGTTCGGGGCTACACCTTC. Translation gives CASGVSGAVVRGYTF. The J gene is TRBJ1-2, the V gene TRBV28, with a weak D call TRBD1 (6 bases). Trimming took 8 bases from V and 8 from J, leaving 24 bases between them. CDR3 size: 15 residues. Looked up from germline, CDR1 is MDHEN and CDR2 is SYDVKM.

The chain carries TRBV7-9 and TRBJ1-3; no clear D gene. The V gene lost 1 base and the J gene lost 4 bases, with 5 bases spanning the gap. This CDR3 region has 13 residues. CDR1 SEHNR and CDR2 FQNEAQ come from the germline V gene (reference sequence). DNA of the CDR3: TGTGCCAGCAGCTTAGATCAAGGAAACACCATATATTTT. Protein sequence: CASSLDQGNTIYF.

A single count supports this clone. The V and J genes are TRBV6-1 and TRBJ2-7; D not certain. The V gene lost 0 bases and the J gene lost 6 bases, with 6 bases spanning the gap. Germline V gene lookup returns CDR1 MNHNS and CDR2 SASEGT. CDR3 length: 12 residues. In nucleotides, the CDR3 is TGTGCCAGCAGTGAAGCTGGCGGCGAGCAGTACTTC. It specifies CASSEAGGEQYF.

V is TRBV30 and J is TRBJ1-5; 9 bases map to TRBD1. Unmatched junction bases numbered 6, after V lost 7 bases and J lost 5 bases. Germline CDR1 and CDR2: GTSNPN and SVGIG (reference sequence). This CDR3 is built from 13 residues. The CDR3 bases are TGTGCCTCGGGACAGGGAAGGGATCAGCCCCAGCATTTT. This translates into CASGQGRDQPQHF.

The chain couples TRBV5-1 to TRBJ2-1; the match to TRBD2 covers 13 bases. The CDR3 loop spans 16 amino acids. V gave up 3 bases and J gave up 7 bases; unmatched junction bases: 7. Germline values: CDR1 SGHRS, CDR2 YFSETQ. The CDR3: CASSWTGTSGMNEQFF. In DNA, the CDR3 is TGCGCCAGCAGCTGGACCGGGACTAGCGGGATGAATGAGCAGTTCTTC.

The V and J genes are TRBV7-2 and TRBJ1-4, with D possibly matching TRBD1 (6 bases). CDR3 size: 13 residues. V shed 5 bases and J shed 8 bases, with 12 bases lying between them. The germline V gene encodes CDR1 SGHTA and CDR2 FQGNSA. The CDR3 DNA follows: TGTGCCAGCAGCCCCAGGGGTGGGGAAAAACTGTTTTTT. Translation: CASSPRGGEKLFF.

The chain joins TRBV4-3 to TRBJ2-2; 7 bases fit TRBD2. Losses at the gene ends were 0 bases for V and 0 bases for J; bases not matched to a gene: 4. The CDR3 loop spans 17 amino acids. CDR1 is LGHNA, CDR2 YSLEER, per germline. CDR3 loop: CASSQERLAANTGELFF. The CDR3 DNA reads as TGCGCCAGCAGCCAAGAGCGGCTAGCGGCGAACACCGGGGAGCTGTTTTTT.

This clone was seen only once. The chain is built from TRBV11-2 and TRBJ2-5, with TRBD2 matching over 8 bases. The CDR3 has 16 residues. V lost 1 base, J lost 2 bases, and 6 bases stayed unmatched. The germline V gene has CDR1 SGHAT and CDR2 FQNNGV. CDR3 loop: CASSLAGGVRQETQYF. CDR3 coding DNA: TGTGCCAGCAGCTTAGCGGGAGGGGTGAGGCAAGAGACCCAGTACTTC.

V gene TRBV28 combines with J gene TRBJ2-3; D remains ambiguous. V shed 6 bases and J shed 7 bases, with 11 bases lying between them. Looked up from germline, CDR1 is MDHEN and CDR2 is SYDVKM. The CDR3 has 12 amino acids. CDR3 in amino acids: CASSRGSYTQYF. The CDR3 DNA follows: TGTGCCAGCAGCAGAGGCAGTTATACGCAGTATTTT.

The V gene is TRBV28, the J gene TRBJ1-1; D is perhaps TRBD1 (5 bases). The CDR3 sequence is 14 residues long. Trimming removed 6 bases from V and 8 bases from J, with 19 bases in between. Germline V gene data show CDR1 as MDHEN and CDR2 as SYDVKM. The chain's CDR3 is CASSPVSTEVEAFF. CDR3 DNA sequence: TGTGCCAGCAGCCCAGTATCGACAGAAGTAGAAGCTTTCTTT.

To note about this clone: The same CDR3 can be traced to other DNA sequences in this sample. The genes are TRBV6-5 and TRBJ1-5, with TRBD1 as a possible D gene (5 bases). V dropped 5 bases and J dropped 4 bases, with 9 bases sitting between them. CDR1 is MNHEY, CDR2 SVGAGI, per germline. The CDR3 sequence is 13 residues long. This chain's CDR3 is CASSRGGNQPQHF. The CDR3, as DNA: TGTGCCAGCAGTAGGGGCGGAAATCAGCCCCAGCATTTT.

This chain joins TRBV3-1 (or the pseudogene TRBV3-2) and TRBJ2-5; possible D gene TRBD1, 6 bases. Germline loops: CDR1 LGHDT, CDR2 YNNKEL (reference sequence). The CDR3 length is 15 residues. The V end was cut by 4 bases, the J end by 3 bases, with 15 bases between. The chain's CDR3 is CASSPEGTSKETQYF. The CDR3 coding sequence is TGTGCCAGCAGCCCTGAAGGGACATCCAAAGAGACCCAGTACTTC.

V gene TRBV13 combines with J gene TRBJ2-3, with a weak D call TRBD2 (6 bases). Germline-derived CDR1 and CDR2 are PRHDT and FYEKMQ (reference sequence). CDR3 length equals 21 residues. V shed 0 bases and J shed 0 bases, with 25 bases lying between them. The CDR3 reads CASSLGRVSDRSGASTDTQYF. Written as DNA, the CDR3 is TGTGCCAGCAGCTTAGGCAGAGTGAGTGACCGTAGCGGCGCTAGCACAGATACGCAGTATTTT.

This rearrangement joins TRBV29-1 to TRBJ2-5; D is ambiguous. V dropped 5 bases and J dropped 5 bases, with 9 bases sitting between them. This CDR3 comprises 11 residues. CDR1 is SQVTM, CDR2 ANQGSEA, per germline. The CDR3 reads CSVRLGETQYF. CDR3 DNA: TGCAGCGTTAGACTTGGGGAGACCCAGTACTTC.

The chain joins TRBV7-9 to TRBJ2-7, with 7 positions matching TRBD2. With 4 bases clipped from V and 6 bases from J, the junction kept 12 bases outside the gene matches. This CDR3 is 15 amino acids long. Germline V lookup: CDR1 SEHNR, CDR2 FQNEAQ (reference sequence). CDR3 in DNA: TGTGCCAGCAGCTCCACTAGCGACCCGGCCTCCGAGCAGTACTTC. It specifies CASSSTSDPASEQYF.

In its sample, this clone was seen once. This rearrangement joins TRBV11-3 to TRBJ2-1; D remains ambiguous. V was shortened by 5 bases and J by 1 base, with 9 bases between the two germline ends. CDR3 length equals 14 residues. Germline loops: CDR1 SGHNT, CDR2 YENEEA. CDR3 bases: TGTGCCAGCAGCCTTCACAGTTCCTACAATGAGCAGTTCTTC. This encodes CASSLHSSYNEQFF.

The chain links TRBV18 to TRBJ2-2, with TRBD1 as a possible D gene (6 bases). The V and J ends lost 4 bases and 5 bases respectively, with 8 bases between them. Germline V lookup: CDR1 KGHSH, CDR2 LQKENI. This CDR3 comprises 13 residues. The CDR3 DNA follows: TGTGCCAGCTCACAAGGACAGACCGGGGAGCTGTTTTTT. Translation: CASSQGQTGELFF. The complete variable domain, with remaining parts taken from reference TRBV18 and TRBJ2-2, reads NAGVMQNPRHLVRRRGQEARLRCSPMKGHSHVYWYRQLPEEGLKFMVYLQKENIIDESGMPKERFSAEFPKEGPSILRIQQVVRGDSAAYFCASSQGQTGELFFGEGSRLTVL.

The V and J genes are TRBV9 and TRBJ2-7; 8 bases are shared with TRBD1. Germline CDR1 SGDLS, CDR2 YYNGEE. The CDR3 totals 15 residues. J was trimmed by 0 bases and V by 0 bases; bases with no gene match: 2. CDR3 sequence (DNA): TGTGCCAGCAGCGTAGGAGGGACAGGCTCCTACGAGCAGTACTTC. Translated: CASSVGGTGSYEQYF.

This sequence joins TRBV2 and TRBJ1-5; 7 bases line up with TRBD1. V gave up 7 bases and J gave up 6 bases; unmatched junction bases: 9. The CDR3 spans 14 residues. Germline V CDR1 and CDR2: SNHLY, FYNNEI. The CDR3: CASIPGGRGQPQHF. The CDR3 nucleotides are TGTGCCAGCATCCCAGGGGGACGTGGTCAGCCCCAGCATTTT.

This clone showed up just a few times. The chain carries TRBV14 and TRBJ2-3; 7 bases match TRBD2. The V gene's germline CDR1 is SGHDN and CDR2 FVKESK. V trimming: 4 bases; J trimming: 4 bases; junction bases outside the gene matches: 8. The CDR3 has 15 amino acids. The CDR3 DNA reads as TGTGCCAGCAGCCGACTAGCCTTTTCCTCAGATACGCAGTATTTT. Encoded protein: CASSRLAFSSDTQYF. Looking up the rest from reference TRBV14 and TRBJ2-3 gives the full variable domain: EAGVTQFPSHSVIEKGQTVTLRCDPISGHDNLYWYRRVMGKEIKFLLHFVKESKQDESGMPNNRFLAERTGGTYSTLKVQPAELEDSGVYFCASSRLAFSSDTQYFGPGTRLTVL.

The chain carries TRBV7-3 and TRBJ2-1; TRBD2 matches 10 bases. V was pared by 6 bases and J by 0 bases, with 5 bases of the junction left unmatched. Germline assignment: CDR1 SGHTA and CDR2 FQGTGA. CDR3 length: 16 residues. CDR3 nucleotide sequence: TGTGCCAGCAGTTGGACTAGCGGTAGCTCCTACAATGAGCAGTTCTTC. The encoded protein is CASSWTSGSSYNEQFF.

V and J are TRBV7-9 and TRBJ2-3; D is perhaps TRBD2 (6 bases). Germline V gene lookup returns CDR1 SEHNR and CDR2 FQNEAQ (reference sequence). V was clipped by 4 bases and J by 2 bases, with 10 bases between them. The length of the CDR3 is 14 residues. DNA of the CDR3: TGTGCCAGCAGCTATGCGGGGTACACAGATACGCAGTATTTT. The encoded protein is CASSYAGYTDTQYF.

This chain connects TRBV11-2 to TRBJ2-1; no clear D. V was trimmed by 5 bases and J by 0 bases, leaving 11 bases between them. Germline assignment: CDR1 SGHAT and CDR2 FQNNGV. This CDR3 is 15 amino acids long. CDR3 protein: CASSPSGSSYNEQFF. CDR3 DNA: TGTGCCAGCAGCCCTAGTGGAAGCTCCTACAATGAGCAGTTCTTC.

V gene TRBV7-7 combines with J gene TRBJ2-7; TRBD1 might be the D (6 bases). This CDR3 has 13 amino acids. Looked up from germline, CDR1 is SSHAT and CDR2 is FNYEAQ (reference sequence). The V end was cut by 0 bases, the J end by 4 bases, with 7 bases between. CDR3 residues: CASSLARGYEQYF. DNA of the CDR3: TGTGCCAGCAGCTTAGCTAGGGGGTACGAGCAGTACTTC.